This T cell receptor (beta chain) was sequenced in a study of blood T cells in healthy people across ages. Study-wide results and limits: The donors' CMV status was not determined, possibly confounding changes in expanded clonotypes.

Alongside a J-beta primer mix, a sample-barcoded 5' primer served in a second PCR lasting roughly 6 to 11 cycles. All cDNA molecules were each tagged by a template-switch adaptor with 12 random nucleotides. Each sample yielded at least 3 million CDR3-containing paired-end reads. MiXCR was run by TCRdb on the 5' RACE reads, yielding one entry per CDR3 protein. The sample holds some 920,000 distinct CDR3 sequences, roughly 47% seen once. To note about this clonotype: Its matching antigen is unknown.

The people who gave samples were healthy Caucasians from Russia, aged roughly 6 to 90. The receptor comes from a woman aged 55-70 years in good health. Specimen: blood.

The CDR3 loop is CASSWDRYGYTF. The DNA of the CDR3 is TGTGCCAGCAGCTGGGACAGATATGGCTACACCTTC. The V and J genes are TRBV7-9 and TRBJ1-2, with TRBD1 identical over 7 bases. Unmatched junction bases numbered 1, after V lost 4 bases and J lost 5 bases. The CDR3 has 12 residues. Germline-derived CDR1 and CDR2 are SEHNR and FQNEAQ (reference sequence).